This is a list of T cell receptor beta chains from one sample in a study of blood T cell repertoires in COVID-19. Some clones are missing from TCRdb's copy, which holds only in-frame ones; the method was immunoSEQ multiplex PCR. The sample contains about 200,000 clones, 80% to 90% of which appear only once. The sequenced material came from peripheral blood. The receptors were gathered from a human donor with active or convalescent COVID-19. The donor label of this sample is uncertain. CDR3s include the opening cysteine and the closing phenylalanine or tryptophan. A D gene is named only where the DNA matches it firmly. The size of a clone is reported for some rows only, either as once, few or many, or as a class for expanded clones.

TRBV25-1	TRBD1	TRBJ1-1	-	TGTGCCAGCAGGGGGGACAGGGGATATATGAACACTGAAGCTTTCTTT	CASRGDRGYMNTEAFF
TRBV5-6	-	TRBJ1-2	-	TGTGCCAGCAGCGGGGACATCTATGGCTACACCTTC	CASSGDIYGYTF
TRBV11-3	TRBD2	TRBJ2-3	-	TGTGCCAGCAGCTCCGGACTAGCGGGCCGCACAGATACGCAGTATTTT	CASSSGLAGRTDTQYF
TRBV6-5	-	TRBJ2-2	-	TGTGCCATGGCGGCGGGGAAGGATGGGACCGGGGAGCTGTTTTTT	CAMAAGKDGTGELFF
TRBV27	-	TRBJ2-7	-	TGTGCCAGCAGAACGGGGGGCCGACGCTACGAGCAGTACTTC	CASRTGGRRYEQYF
TRBV7-3	TRBD1	TRBJ1-1	few	TGTGCCAGCAGCAGAGACAGGGGATCTGAAGCTTTCTTT	CASSRDRGSEAFF
TRBV19	TRBD1	TRBJ1-1	-	TGTGCCAGTAGTAACAGACAGGGAGGCTACACTGAAGCTTTCTTT	CASSNRQGGYTEAFF
TRBV7-9	TRBD2	TRBJ2-3	-	TGTGCCAGCAGCTATTCAGCGGGAACCACAGATACGCAGTATTTT	CASSYSAGTTDTQYF
TRBV20-1	-	TRBJ2-2	-	TGCAGTGCTAGTGGACTCACCGGGGAGCTGTTTTTT	CSASGLTGELFF
TRBV3-1/TRBV3-2	-	TRBJ2-3	-	TGTGCCAGCAGCGTCGTCGAGCATACGCAGTATTTT	CASSVVEHTQYF
TRBV29-1	-	TRBJ2-3	-	TGCAGCGTTGATGGGGGGAACACAGATACGCAGTATTTT	CSVDGGNTDTQYF
TRBV29-1	-	TRBJ1-3	few	TGCAGCGTTGCCTGGCTCGCTGGAAACACCATATATTTT	CSVAWLAGNTIYF
TRBV4-2	-	TRBJ2-7	-	TGTGCCAGCAGCCAAGATAACATTGGAGTGGGCTACGAGCAGTACTTC	CASSQDNIGVGYEQYF
TRBV29-1	-	TRBJ1-4	-	TGCAGCGTTGGTGGTCAGGGTGGTGAAAAACTGTTTTTT	CSVGGQGGEKLFF
TRBV2	-	TRBJ1-2	-	TGTGCCAGCAATGCGGGATCTGGTGGCTACACCTTC	CASNAGSGGYTF
TRBV4-1	-	TRBJ2-3	-	TGCGCCAGCAGCCAAGGGTTTGGGGACTCACGCACAGATACGCAGTATTTT	CASSQGFGDSRTDTQYF
TRBV2	-	TRBJ1-6	-	TGTGCCAGCAGAGAGCGGGGGGGCGCATCACCCCTCCACTTT	CASRERGGASPLHF
TRBV19	TRBD1	TRBJ1-4	-	TGTGCCAGTAACCCCGGGACAGGTGGCGAAAAACTGTTTTTT	CASNPGTGGEKLFF
TRBV19	-	TRBJ2-7	-	TGTGCCAGTAGTGAAGGGAGAAGGTACGAGCAGTACTTC	CASSEGRRYEQYF
TRBV29-1	TRBD1	TRBJ2-7	-	TGCAGCGTGGCCGGGACAGGGTTCGAGCAGTACTTC	CSVAGTGFEQYF
TRBV9	TRBD2	TRBJ2-1	-	TGTGCCAGCAGCCAAGAACTTGATTGGACTAGCGGGGGGCATCGGTTCTTC	CASSQELDWTSGGHRFF
TRBV2	-	TRBJ1-1	-	TGTGCCAGCAGACTAATGAACACTGAAGCTTTCTTT	CASRLMNTEAFF
TRBV5-1	-	TRBJ2-3	-	TGCGCCAGCAGCTTCAGATGGGGGGAAGCAGATACGCAGTATTTT	CASSFRWGEADTQYF
TRBV2	-	TRBJ1-2	-	TGTGCCAGCAGTGAGGAGGGTGGCTATGGCTACACCTTC	CASSEEGGYGYTF
TRBV10-1	-	TRBJ2-1	-	TGCGCCAGCAGTGAGGGCACCTACAATGAGCAGTTCTTC	CASSEGTYNEQFF
TRBV7-2	-	TRBJ2-4	-	TGTGCCAGCAGCCCGACGGGTGCAAACATTCAGTACTTC	CASSPTGANIQYF
TRBV7-9	-	TRBJ1-1	-	TGTGCCAGCAGCTTAGGCGGTGAGAACACTGAAGCTTTCTTT	CASSLGGENTEAFF
TRBV4-1	TRBD2	TRBJ2-3	-	TGCGCCAGCAGCCAAGACGGGGGGGCCTCCACAGATACGCAGTATTTT	CASSQDGGASTDTQYF
TRBV5-5	-	TRBJ2-3	-	TGTGCCAGCAGCATCGAAATACCAGCAGATACGCAGTATTTT	CASSIEIPADTQYF
TRBV4-1	TRBD2	TRBJ2-1	few	TGCGCCAGCAGCACAGGACTAGCGGGCAGCTCCTACAATGAGCAGTTCTTC	CASSTGLAGSSYNEQFF
TRBV7-9	-	TRBJ2-5	-	TGTGCCAGCAGCCAAAGGGCCGTCCAGGGAGAGACCCAGTACTTC	CASSQRAVQGETQYF
TRBV27	TRBD1	TRBJ1-6	-	TGTGCCAGCAGTTCGGACAGGGCGGTAAATTCACCCCTCCACTTT	CASSSDRAVNSPLHF
TRBV29-1	-	TRBJ1-2	-	TGCAGCCTCTCTTCGGGATCCTATGGCTACACCTTC	CSLSSGSYGYTF
TRBV29-1	-	TRBJ1-2	-	TGCAGCGTTGGGAGGAGTCGGTTAGAAGGCTACACCTTC	CSVGRSRLEGYTF
TRBV4-2	-	TRBJ1-2	-	TGTGCCAGCAGCCAAGCTGGGTTAGCAGATCTCTATGGCTACACCTTC	CASSQAGLADLYGYTF
TRBV2	TRBD2	TRBJ2-7	few	TGTGCCAGCAGCGGGACTAGCGGGAGGGTAGCCGAGCAGTACTTC	CASSGTSGRVAEQYF
TRBV5-1	TRBD2	TRBJ2-5	-	TGCGCCAGCAGCGGGGGACTAGCGGTACCTCAAGAGACCCAGTACTTC	CASSGGLAVPQETQYF
TRBV5-6	-	TRBJ2-1	-	TGTGCCAGCAGCCTTCCAGGTAGCGGATCGCAGTTCTTC	CASSLPGSGSQFF
TRBV6-6	TRBD2	TRBJ2-4	-	TGTGCCAGCAGCTCAGGACTAGCGGGGAGCCCCCGAAGCTTC	CASSSGLAGSPRSF
TRBV28	-	TRBJ1-5	-	TGTGCCAGCAGTTTTCTGGGAAGGCGGGATCAGCCCCAGCATTTT	CASSFLGRRDQPQHF
TRBV10-1	-	TRBJ2-4	-	TGCGCCAGCAGTGAGTCGGGGGGATACATTCAGTACTTC	CASSESGGYIQYF
TRBV11-2	TRBD2	TRBJ2-3	-	TGTGCCAGCACGTACAGCGGGGGGTTCACAGATACGCAGTATTTT	CASTYSGGFTDTQYF
TRBV7-9	-	TRBJ2-7	-	TGTGCCAGCAGCTTAGCCCCTGGAGACGAGCAGTACTTC	CASSLAPGDEQYF
TRBV28	-	TRBJ1-2	-	TGTGCCAGCGGGGGCTCATGGTATGGCTACACCTTC	CASGGSWYGYTF
TRBV11-2	-	TRBJ2-1	-	TGTGCCAGCAGCTTAGATAGATTTGGAGTCTACAATGAGCAGTTCTTC	CASSLDRFGVYNEQFF
TRBV7-6	TRBD2	TRBJ2-1	-	TGTGCCAGCCGAGGGTATACTAGCGGGGTCCCCCCACCCTACAATGAGCAGTTCTTC	CASRGYTSGVPPPYNEQFF
TRBV7-7	TRBD1	TRBJ2-1	-	TGTGCTAGCAGCTTAGGGACAGGGGGACACAATGAGCAGTTCTTC	CASSLGTGGHNEQFF